The clone carrying this T cell receptor (beta chain) has just one count. Germline V lookup: CDR1 MNHNY, CDR2 SVGAGI (reference sequence). This CDR3 has 16 residues. Trimming removed 7 bases from V and 6 bases from J; junction bases left unmatched: 11. The data stem from a study of blood T cell repertoires in COVID-19. The overall study: From the United States, Italy and Spain came samples of acute and convalescent COVID-19. T cells, B-cell-depleted T cells, or PBMCs supplied cDNA or gDNA.

Original processing methods: Cell counts per sample came from amplifying reference gene primers. Some clones are missing from TCRdb's copy, which holds only in-frame ones; the method was immunoSEQ multiplex PCR. That table furnishes V, J and clone size, whereas the DNA furnished D and trimming. The sample yields 150,000 to 200,000 clones, 75% to 90% seen once. Sequencing used peripheral blood. The chain carries TRBV6-6 and TRBJ2-1; the match to TRBD2 covers 11 bases. The TCR comes from a woman in her sixties or seventies with acute or convalescent COVID-19. CDR3 sequence: CASIRDSGRARNEQFF. The CDR3 DNA reads as TGTGCCAGCATTAGAGATAGCGGGAGGGCCCGCAATGAGCAGTTCTTC.